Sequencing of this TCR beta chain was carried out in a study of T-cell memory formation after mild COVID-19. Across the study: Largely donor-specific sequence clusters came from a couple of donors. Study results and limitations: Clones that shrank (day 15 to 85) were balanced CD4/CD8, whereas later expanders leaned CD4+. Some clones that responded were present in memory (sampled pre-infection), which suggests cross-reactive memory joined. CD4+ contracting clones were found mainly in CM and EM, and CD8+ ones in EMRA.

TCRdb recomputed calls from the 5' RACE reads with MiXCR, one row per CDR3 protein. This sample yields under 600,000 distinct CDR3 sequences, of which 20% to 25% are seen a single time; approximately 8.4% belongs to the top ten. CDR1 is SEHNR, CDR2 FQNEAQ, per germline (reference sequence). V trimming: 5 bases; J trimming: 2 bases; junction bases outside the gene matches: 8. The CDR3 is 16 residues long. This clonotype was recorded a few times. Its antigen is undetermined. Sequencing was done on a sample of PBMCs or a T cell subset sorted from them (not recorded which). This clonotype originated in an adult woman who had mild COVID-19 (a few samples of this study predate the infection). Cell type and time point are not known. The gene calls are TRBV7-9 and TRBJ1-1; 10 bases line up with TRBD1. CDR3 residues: CASSTGQGGSNTEAFF. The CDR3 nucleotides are TGTGCCAGCAGCACCGGACAGGGGGGATCTAACACTGAAGCTTTCTTT.